Below, 25 T cell receptor beta chains from the same sample are listed, as sequenced in a study of T cell repertoires in cytomegalovirus infection. One entry per CDR3 protein results from TCRdb running MiXCR on the reads. The table includes a few hundred thousand distinct CDR3 sequences, almost 40% detected once. These TCRs are of unknown antigen specificity. Sequenced here: cultured PBMCs, sampled from culture after CMV antigen stimulation. Source of these receptors: a human donor in good health (CMV status not recorded). Some clones in this sample may be carry-over from other donors' samples.

This chain connects TRBV6-2 or TRBV6-3 to TRBJ2-7, with D perhaps assigned TRBD1 or TRBD2 (6 bases each). Per germline, CDR1 MNHEY and CDR2 SVGEGT. The CDR3 loop spans 15 amino acids. V was cut by 6 bases and J by 1 base, with 16 bases left in between. Here the CDR3 reads CASRAGHLLSYEQYF. The CDR3 DNA sequence: TGTGCCAGCAGGGCGGGACATCTGTTATCCTACGAGCAGTACTTC.

This chain connects TRBV20-1 to TRBJ2-4; the match to TRBD2 covers 8 bases. Trimming at V came to 6 bases and at J to 4 bases, leaving 11 bases not matched to a gene. This CDR3 has 15 residues. Germline V gene sequence: CDR1 DFQATT, CDR2 SNEGSKA (reference sequence). As DNA, the CDR3 is TGCAGTGCCCGGGAACCGGGGGGGCATAAAAACATTCAGTACTTC. It specifies CSAREPGGHKNIQYF.

In its sample, this clonotype was seen a few times. The chain uses TRBV24-1 and TRBJ2-1; a possible D gene is TRBD1 (7 bases). Looked up from germline, CDR1 is KGHDR and CDR2 is SFDVKD. This CDR3 has 16 residues. Between the trimmed V and J ends, which lost 3 bases and 7 bases, there was a span of 18 bases. The CDR3 protein is CATSDPSGGGMNEQFF. In DNA, the CDR3 is TGTGCCACCAGTGATCCTTCAGGGGGAGGAATGAATGAGCAGTTCTTC.

This rearrangement joins TRBV6-2 or TRBV6-3 to TRBJ1-1; no firm D call. The CDR3 loop spans 13 amino acids. V lost 7 bases and J lost 2, with 11 bases in between. Germline V gene sequence: CDR1 MNHEY, CDR2 SVGEGT. The CDR3 loop reads CASTSFDNTEAFF. In DNA form, the CDR3 reads TGTGCCAGCACCTCCTTCGATAACACTGAAGCTTTCTTT.

This clonotype has just a few counts. V and J are TRBV6-2 or TRBV6-3 and TRBJ1-1, with no clear D. The CDR3 extends over 15 amino acids. Germline V gene sequence: CDR1 MNHEY, CDR2 SVGEGT. Between the trimmed V and J ends, which lost 6 bases and 2 bases, there was a span of 16 bases. CDR3 protein: CASSIVGSDNTEAFF. The CDR3 DNA is TGTGCCAGCAGCATTGTGGGCAGCGACAACACTGAAGCTTTCTTT.

This clonotype occurred once. The CDR3 DNA reads TGTGCCAGCAGTTTGGCGGTATACACTGAAGCTTTCTTT. Translated: CASSLAVYTEAFF. This chain joins TRBV12-3 or TRBV12-4 and TRBJ1-1, with no clear D. There are 13 residues in the CDR3. With 3 bases removed from V and 3 bases from J, the gap between germline ends came to 8 bases.

V gene TRBV11-3 combines with J gene TRBJ2-2; perhaps TRBD2 as D (5 bases). Germline lookup yields CDR1 SGHNT and CDR2 YENEEA. V shed 7 bases and J shed 1 base, with 10 bases lying between them. This CDR3 is built from 14 residues. The CDR3 is CASMGEKNTGELFF. The CDR3 DNA reads as TGTGCCAGCATGGGAGAAAAGAACACCGGGGAGCTGTTTTTT. Together with reference TRBV11-3 and TRBJ2-2, the CDR3 gives the full variable domain: EAGVVQSPRYKIIEKKQPVAFWCNPISGHNTLYWYLQNLGQGPELLIRYENEEAVDDSQLPKDRFSAERLKGVDSTLKIQPAELGDSAVYLCASMGEKNTGELFFGEGSRLTVL.

The V and J genes are TRBV12-3 or TRBV12-4 and TRBJ1-3; no reliable D call. V lost 7 bases, J lost 1 base, and 17 bases lay in between. The CDR3 is made up of 16 amino acids. The CDR3 sequence: CASTRPAWKSGNTIYF. CDR3 nucleotide sequence: TGTGCCAGCACAAGGCCGGCCTGGAAGTCTGGAAACACCATATATTTT.

This clonotype was seen a few times. V and J are TRBV19 and TRBJ2-2; D not resolved. CDR1 is LNHDA, CDR2 SQIVND, per germline (reference sequence). Trimming took 7 bases from V and 6 from J, leaving 12 bases between them. CDR3 length: 13 residues. The CDR3 spells CASTLAGAGELFF. CDR3 coding DNA: TGTGCCAGTACCCTGGCTGGTGCCGGGGAGCTGTTTTTT.

A few counts support this clonotype. J is TRBJ1-1 and V is TRBV7-9; D not certain. The ends were cut back, 2 bases at V and 3 bases at J, with 19 bases in the middle. This CDR3 comprises 17 residues. CDR1 is SEHNR, CDR2 FQNEAQ, per germline (reference sequence). Written as DNA, the CDR3 is TGTGCCAGCAGCTTACTCTGGTCAAATGGGCCGGACACTGAAGCTTTCTTT. Its translation: CASSLLWSNGPDTEAFF.

In this sample, this clonotype turned up a few times. This chain joins TRBV6-2 or TRBV6-3 and TRBJ1-1, with unresolved D. The CDR3 contains 13 residues. V lost 3 bases and J lost 3, with 8 bases in between. From germline, CDR1 is MNHEY and CDR2 SVGEGT. DNA for the CDR3: TGTGCCAGCAGTTATCGGATGTACACTGAAGCTTTCTTT. This translates into CASSYRMYTEAFF.

V and J are TRBV20-1 and TRBJ1-1, with unresolved D. Trimming removed 6 bases at V and 4 bases at J, with 15 bases between. The CDR3 runs to 13 residues. Germline V gives CDR1 DFQATT, CDR2 SNEGSKA (reference sequence). The CDR3 DNA follows: TGCAGTGCCCCCCGGGGAGGAAGCACTGAAGCTTTCTTT. Protein: CSAPRGGSTEAFF.

The J gene is TRBJ2-6, the V gene TRBV12-3 or TRBV12-4; possible D gene TRBD1, 6 bases. This CDR3 is built from 15 residues. The germline V and J ends were trimmed by 7 bases and 0 bases, with 10 bases remaining between them. The chain's CDR3 is CASKSGVSGANVLTF. CDR3 DNA sequence: TGTGCCAGCAAGTCAGGGGTCTCTGGGGCCAACGTCCTGACTTTC.

The CDR3 loop reads CASSLRQDTGELFF. Written as DNA, the CDR3 is TGTGCCAGCTCACTTCGACAGGACACCGGGGAGCTGTTTTTT. The chain carries TRBV18 and TRBJ2-2, with D possibly TRBD1 on 6 matching bases. There are 14 residues in the CDR3. V was trimmed by 4 bases and J by 3 bases, leaving 9 bases between them. Germline V lookup: CDR1 KGHSH, CDR2 LQKENI.

This clonotype was recorded only once. This chain joins TRBV15 and TRBJ2-3, with 9 positions matching TRBD2. There are 15 residues in the CDR3. Germline V CDR1 and CDR2: LNHNV, YYDKDF (reference sequence). J was trimmed by 6 bases and V by 5 bases; bases with no gene match: 9. The CDR3 DNA sequence: TGTGCCACCAGCGGGCGCGGGAGGGTTATGGATACGCAGTATTTT. Translated: CATSGRGRVMDTQYF.

This clonotype was picked up a small number of times. The chain is built from TRBV11-3 and TRBJ2-2; possible D gene TRBD1, 5 bases. This CDR3 comprises 14 residues. CDR1 SGHNT and CDR2 YENEEA come from the germline V gene. V lost 5 bases to trimming and J lost 2 bases, with 9 bases between them. The CDR3 DNA follows: TGTGCCAGCAGCCCAGGGCCCAACACCGGGGAGCTGTTTTTT. Amino acids: CASSPGPNTGELFF.

This clonotype was picked up a small number of times. The V and J genes are TRBV19 and TRBJ2-1; D gene uncertain. The V gene's germline CDR1 is LNHDA and CDR2 SQIVND (reference sequence). V was shortened by 6 bases and J by 2 bases, with 8 bases between the two germline ends. This CDR3 is built from 13 residues. CDR3 region: CASSPRAYNEQFF. In DNA form, the CDR3 reads TGTGCCAGTAGCCCCCGAGCCTACAATGAGCAGTTCTTC.

The chain is built from TRBV6-1 and TRBJ2-7, with a possible D match to TRBD1 (5 bases). The CDR3 is 14 residues long. Trimming removed 3 bases at V and 1 base at J, with 10 bases between. CDR1 is MNHNS and CDR2 is SASEGT in the germline V gene. The CDR3 DNA sequence: TGTGCCAGCAGTGAGAGGAGACAGTCCTACGAGCAGTACTTC. Its translation is CASSERRQSYEQYF.

The V and J genes are TRBV10-3 and TRBJ2-1, with D perhaps TRBD2 (6 bases). Trimming cost V 3 bases and J 4 bases, with 13 bases left between them. This CDR3 has 15 residues. Germline CDR1 reads ENHRY; CDR2 reads SYGVKD. The CDR3 reads CAISDPGLSYNEQFF. The CDR3 DNA reads as TGTGCCATCAGTGACCCGGGACTCTCTTACAATGAGCAGTTCTTC.

J is TRBJ2-3 and V is TRBV4-1; D is perhaps TRBD2 (6 bases). Germline lookup yields CDR1 MGHRA and CDR2 YSYEKL. The ends were cut back, 2 bases at V and 5 bases at J, with 11 bases in the middle. This CDR3 comprises 14 residues. The CDR3 protein is CASSQPGEIDTQYF. CDR3 in DNA: TGCGCCAGCAGCCAACCGGGGGAGATAGATACGCAGTATTTT.

In this sample, this clonotype turned up once. V gene TRBV6-6 combines with J gene TRBJ1-4; D is ambiguous. Per the germline V gene, CDR1 is MNHNY and CDR2 is SVGAGI (reference sequence). There are 18 residues in the CDR3. V lost 6 bases to trimming and J lost 0 bases, with 20 bases between them. DNA of the CDR3: TGTGCCAGCAGGGAAAATCTTTTCAGGTTCGCAACTAATGAAAAACTGTTTTTT. Translating it yields CASRENLFRFATNEKLFF.

The V and J genes are TRBV2 and TRBJ2-5; the match to TRBD1 covers 8 bases. The CDR3 has 14 residues. Germline CDR1 SNHLY, CDR2 FYNNEI. V lost 5 bases to trimming and J lost 1 base; unmatched junction nucleotides: 3. CDR3 bases: TGTGCCAGCAGTTGGGACAGGAGCCAAGAGACCCAGTACTTC. Translated, it gives CASSWDRSQETQYF.

The J gene is TRBJ2-4, the V gene TRBV12-3 or TRBV12-4; D gene unclear. CDR3 length equals 15 residues. Trimming took off 7 bases at V and 0 bases at J, with 13 bases between the two ends. The CDR3 coding sequence is TGTGCCAGCACCATGGGCCTCACAGCCAAAAACATTCAGTACTTC. It yields the protein CASTMGLTAKNIQYF.

The V gene is TRBV7-2, the J gene TRBJ2-3; tentative D call: TRBD2 (6 bases). Between the trimmed V and J ends, which lost 5 bases and 11 bases, there was a span of 23 bases. From germline, CDR1 is SGHTA and CDR2 FQGNSA. CDR3 size: 15 residues. The CDR3 DNA follows: TGTGCCAGCAGCGTAGACCCCGGGACTCTCCTGATGCAGTATTTT. Its translation: CASSVDPGTLLMQYF.

The chain uses TRBV19 and TRBJ1-6; D ambiguous. This CDR3 region has 16 residues. Trimming took off 6 bases at V and 0 bases at J, with 12 bases between the two ends. Germline assignment: CDR1 LNHDA and CDR2 SQIVND (reference sequence). The CDR3 bases are TGTGCCAGTAGGAACGACGGAAACTCCTATAATTCACCCCTCCACTTT. It codes for CASRNDGNSYNSPLHF.